Following are 20 T cell receptor beta chains from one sample sequenced in a study of beta chain features in type 1 diabetes. The study reverse transcribed the entire isolated RNA, so it sequenced expressed TCRB transcripts. Clones were read by immunoSEQ multiplex PCR, and TCRdb kept only the in-frame ones, dropping some. Altogether about half a million clones are present, around 28% being singletons, with the ten largest covering about 0.065%. Sequencing was performed on naive CD4+ T cells from blood. These TCRs come from a man younger than 35 in good health.

As regards this clone: The identical CDR3 is also encoded by other nucleotide sequences in the sample. This CDR3 reads CASSLEGNTEAFF. The CDR3, as DNA: TGTGCCAGCAGCTTAGAAGGGAACACTGAAGCTTTCTTT. This sequence joins TRBV7-9 and TRBJ1-1; D gene unclear. V lost 1 base to trimming and J lost 1 base, with 4 bases between them. The CDR3 length is 13 residues. Germline V lookup: CDR1 SEHNR, CDR2 FQNEAQ (reference sequence). The full variable domain, its missing parts supplied by reference TRBV7-9 and TRBJ1-1, is DTGVSQNPRHKITKRGQNVTFRCDPISEHNRLYWYRQTLGQGPEFLTYFQNEAQLEKSRLLSDRFSAERPKGSFSTLEIQRTEQGDSAMYLCASSLEGNTEAFFGQGTRLTVV.

V usage is TRBV30 and J usage is TRBJ2-3, with 7 bases identical to TRBD2. The CDR3 is 11 residues long. Germline CDR1 and CDR2: GTSNPN and SVGIG (reference sequence). With 3 bases clipped from V and 9 bases from J, the junction kept 3 bases outside the gene matches. The CDR3 DNA follows: TGTGCCTGGAGGCTACTAGCGACGCAGTATTTT. Protein: CAWRLLATQYF.

V is TRBV25-1 and J is TRBJ2-2, with 7 bases aligning to TRBD1. Per the germline V gene, CDR1 is MGHDK and CDR2 is SYGVNS. Trimming removed 6 bases from V and 4 bases from J; junction bases left unmatched: 5. The CDR3 is 14 amino acids. CDR3 sequence reads: CASSQDRRTGELFF. The CDR3 DNA is TGTGCCAGCAGCCAGGACAGGCGCACCGGGGAGCTGTTTTTT.

The V call is TRBV7-2, the J call TRBJ2-1, with 10 bases that match TRBD2. The CDR3 is made up of 17 amino acids. Germline CDR1 and CDR2: SGHTA and FQGNSA. V shed 1 base, J shed 5 bases, and the junction held 8 bases outside the gene matches. CDR3 protein: CASSLGGSGRIHNEQFF. CDR3 coding DNA: TGTGCCAGCAGCTTAGGAGGTAGCGGGAGGATTCACAATGAGCAGTTCTTC.

Only a few counts were recorded for this clone. This rearrangement joins TRBV30 to TRBJ1-5, with D maybe TRBD1 (6 bases). V was shortened by 8 bases and J by 3 bases, with 14 bases between the two germline ends. The V gene's germline CDR1 is GTSNPN and CDR2 SVGIG (reference sequence). The CDR3 is made up of 13 amino acids. The CDR3: CAGGRGNNQPQHF. The CDR3 DNA follows: TGTGCCGGGGGGCGCGGGAACAATCAGCCCCAGCATTTT.

This clone was counted a few times. The rearrangement links TRBV7-3 to TRBJ2-7, with 7 bases aligning to TRBD2. Germline CDR1 and CDR2: SGHTA and FQGTGA. The CDR3 runs 15 residues. V shed 2 bases and J 4 bases; nucleotides not matched to a gene: 8. The CDR3 nucleotides read TGTGCCAGCAGCTTAGGAGTGGCGGGAGTGTACGAGCAGTACTTC. Translated: CASSLGVAGVYEQYF.

This clone was picked up a small number of times. The rearrangement joins TRBV29-1 to TRBJ2-7; no firm D call. Germline CDR1 reads SQVTM; CDR2 reads ANQGSEA. V dropped 5 bases and J dropped 0 bases, with 11 bases sitting between them. The length of the CDR3 is 13 residues. CDR3 bases: TGCAGCGTTCGACACACTAACTCCTACGAGCAGTACTTC. Translated, it gives CSVRHTNSYEQYF.

A few counts support this clone. This chain joins TRBV30 and TRBJ1-2, with 8 bases lining up with TRBD1. The CDR3 runs to 17 residues. V shed 1 base, J shed 0 bases, and the junction held 10 bases outside the gene matches. Germline V CDR1 and CDR2: GTSNPN, SVGIG (reference sequence). CDR3 DNA sequence: TGTGCCTGGAGTGCCGCAGGGGGCAACGCTCCTAACTATGGCTACACCTTC. This codes for CAWSAAGGNAPNYGYTF.

The rearrangement joins TRBV5-8 to TRBJ2-1; 7 nucleotides match TRBD2. Germline V gene lookup returns CDR1 SGHTS and CDR2 YDEGEE. CDR3 length: 16 residues. Losses at the gene ends were 0 bases for V and 4 bases for J; bases not matched to a gene: 7. The CDR3 nucleotides are TGTGCCAGCAGCTTGGATTCCGCTAGCGGATACAATGAGCAGTTCTTC. This encodes CASSLDSASGYNEQFF.

V gene TRBV5-1 combines with J gene TRBJ2-7, with D possibly TRBD2 on 6 matching bases. CDR3 length: 15 amino acids. V was clipped by 4 bases and J by 3 bases, with 17 bases between them. Germline CDR1 SGHRS, CDR2 YFSETQ. The CDR3 nucleotides read TGCGCCAGCAGCCCCCGAGGTAGCGGCTACTACGAGCAGTACTTC. It specifies CASSPRGSGYYEQYF.

In the case of this clone: The same CDR3 also results from other DNA sequences found in this sample. V and J are TRBV23-1 and TRBJ2-1; TRBD1 agrees at 12 bases. TRBV23-1 carries the ORF label, with uncertain function. This CDR3 is built from 18 residues. Unmatched junction bases numbered 10, after V lost 2 bases and J lost 5 bases. This chain's CDR3 is CASSQPGQGALNHNEQFF. CDR3 DNA: TGCGCCAGCAGTCAACCGGGACAGGGGGCGCTGAACCACAATGAGCAGTTCTTC.

The genes are TRBV29-1 and TRBJ1-5; TRBD1 agrees at 7 bases. The germline CDR1 and CDR2 sequences are SQVTM and ANQGSEA. This CDR3 contains 11 residues. CDR3: CARGGNQPQHF. The CDR3 DNA sequence: TGCGCCAGGGGGGGCAATCAGCCCCAGCATTTT.

This clone was observed a single time. The rearrangement uses TRBV7-8 and TRBJ2-1; D remains unclear. Trimming stripped 1 base from V and 4 bases from J, with 11 bases between. The CDR3 contains 15 residues. CDR1 and CDR2 (germline): SGHVS, FQNEAQ. CDR3 sequence reads: CASSLDQPPYNEQFF. For the CDR3, the DNA is TGTGCCAGCAGCTTAGATCAGCCGCCATACAATGAGCAGTTCTTC.

This clone is a singleton in its sample. V is TRBV27 and J is TRBJ2-1; D gene uncertain. Trimming pared 5 bases from V and 0 bases from J, leaving 8 bases between. The CDR3 length is 14 residues. CDR1 and CDR2 from the germline V gene are MNHEY and SMNVEV (reference sequence). CDR3 region: CASSTGLSYNEQFF. CDR3 in DNA: TGTGCCAGCAGTACGGGCCTCTCCTACAATGAGCAGTTCTTC.

This clone showed up just a few times. The V gene is TRBV9, the J gene TRBJ2-7, with TRBD1 matching 8 bases. The CDR3 extends over 16 amino acids. Unmatched junction bases numbered 12, after V lost 3 bases and J lost 4 bases. In germline, CDR1 is SGDLS, CDR2 YYNGEE. The CDR3 sequence is CASSERGGQGVYEQYF. CDR3 bases: TGTGCCAGCAGCGAGAGGGGAGGACAGGGAGTATACGAGCAGTACTTC.

The chain carries TRBV28 and TRBJ2-3; D is possibly TRBD2 (5 bases). CDR1 is MDHEN and CDR2 is SYDVKM in the germline V gene. The V gene lost 7 bases and the J gene lost 5 bases, with 19 bases spanning the gap. This CDR3 comprises 15 residues. The CDR3 DNA follows: TGTGCCAGCACCCCCAATGGGGAGTCTATAGATACGCAGTATTTT. Protein product: CASTPNGESIDTQYF. The full variable domain, in which reference TRBV28 and TRBJ2-3 provide the parts outside the CDR3, is DVKVTQSSRYLVKRTGEKVFLECVQDMDHENMFWYRQDPGLGLRLIYFSYDVKMKEKGDIPEGYSVSREKKERFSLILESASTNQTSMYLCASTPNGESIDTQYFGPGTRLTVL.

There are a few counts of this clone. The J gene is TRBJ2-4, the V gene TRBV18; D is uncertain. The CDR3 runs 14 residues. In germline, CDR1 is KGHSH, CDR2 LQKENI. V lost 6 bases and J lost 0, with 9 bases in between. The CDR3 spells CASSPNPAKNIQYF. The CDR3 bases are TGTGCCAGCTCCCCCAACCCAGCCAAAAACATTCAGTACTTC.

The chain joins TRBV30 to TRBJ1-4; D gene uncertain. Germline V gene data show CDR1 as GTSNPN and CDR2 as SVGIG (reference sequence). V lost 1 base to trimming and J lost 5 bases, with 2 bases between them. The CDR3 is 11 amino acids. The CDR3 coding sequence is TGTGCCTGGAGTGAGAATGAAAAACTGTTTTTT. This encodes CAWSENEKLFF.

V gene TRBV9 combines with J gene TRBJ2-3; the match to TRBD2 covers 9 bases. After removal of 0 bases from V and 6 bases from J, the junction contained 8 bases not matched to a gene. The CDR3 sequence is 16 residues long. Germline assignment: CDR1 SGDLS and CDR2 YYNGEE. CDR3 DNA: TGTGCCAGCAGCGTAGCTAGCGGGACCTACGGGGATACGCAGTATTTT. Amino acid sequence: CASSVASGTYGDTQYF.

This clone was counted only a few times. At one end, the junction sequence differs from germline, possibly due to a read error. The CDR3 loop reads CSVEGGPGHYNEQFF. The CDR3 DNA reads TGCAGCGTCGAAGGGGGTCCAGGCCACTACAATGAGCAGTTCTTC. This chain links TRBV29-1 with TRBJ2-1; D may be TRBD1 (6 bases). The CDR3 covers 15 residues. Per the germline V gene, CDR1 is SQVTM and CDR2 is ANQGSEA.